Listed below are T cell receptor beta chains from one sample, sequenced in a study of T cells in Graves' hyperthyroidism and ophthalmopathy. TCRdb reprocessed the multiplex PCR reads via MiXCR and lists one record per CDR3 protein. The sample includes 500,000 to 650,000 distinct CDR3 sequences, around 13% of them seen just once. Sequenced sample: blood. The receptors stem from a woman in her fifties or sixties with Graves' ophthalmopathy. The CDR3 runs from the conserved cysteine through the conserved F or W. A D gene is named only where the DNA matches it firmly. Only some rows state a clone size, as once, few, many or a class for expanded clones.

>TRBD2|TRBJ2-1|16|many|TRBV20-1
CSAGDWPAGEYNEQFF
TGCAGCGCGGGGGACTGGCCAGCGGGAGAGTACAATGAGCAGTTCTTC
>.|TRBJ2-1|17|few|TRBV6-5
CASSYPGVREFVHEQFF
TGTGCCAGCAGTTACCCAGGGGTTCGGGAGTTCGTCCATGAGCAGTTCTTC
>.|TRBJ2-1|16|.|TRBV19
CASSNWSGYPYNEQFF
TGTGCCAGTAGTAATTGGTCAGGTTACCCCTACAATGAGCAGTTCTTC
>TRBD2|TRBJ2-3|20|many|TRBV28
CASSPPGLAGGEFGTDTQYF
TGTGCCAGCAGTCCTCCGGGACTAGCGGGAGGCGAATTTGGCACAGATACGCAGTATTTT
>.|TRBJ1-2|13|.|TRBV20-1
CSAPDRTNYGYTF
TGCAGTGCCCCGGACAGAACAAACTATGGCTACACCTTC
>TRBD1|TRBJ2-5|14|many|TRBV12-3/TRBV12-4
CASSLNRGMETQYF
TGTGCCAGCAGTTTGAACAGGGGGATGGAGACCCAGTACTTC
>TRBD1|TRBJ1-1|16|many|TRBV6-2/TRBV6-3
CASSYMMGQPFPEAFF
TGTGCCAGCAGTTACATGATGGGACAGCCCTTCCCTGAAGCTTTCTTT
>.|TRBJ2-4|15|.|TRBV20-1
CSARDIRGAKNIQYF
TGCAGTGCTAGAGACATCAGGGGAGCCAAAAACATTCAGTACTTC
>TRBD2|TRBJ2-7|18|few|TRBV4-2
CASSQGVGGRTTTYEQYF
TGTGCCAGCAGCCAGGGAGTGGGCGGGAGGACCACTACCTACGAGCAGTACTTC
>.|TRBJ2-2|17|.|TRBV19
CASITGTSQTGTGELFF
TGTGCCAGTATTACCGGGACAAGCCAAACGGGCACCGGGGAGCTGTTTTTT
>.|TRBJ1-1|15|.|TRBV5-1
CASSSRAARGTEAFF
TGCGCCAGCAGCTCTCGGGCCGCCCGGGGGACTGAAGCTTTCTTT
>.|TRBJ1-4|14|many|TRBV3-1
CASSPRGSYEKLFF
TGTGCCAGCAGTCCGAGGGGGTCTTATGAAAAACTGTTTTTT
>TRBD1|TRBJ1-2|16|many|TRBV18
CASSPLGTGINYGYTF
TGTGCCAGCTCACCACTCGGGACAGGGATTAACTATGGCTACACCTTC
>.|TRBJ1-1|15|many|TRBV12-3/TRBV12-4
CASSLRAEWFPEAFF
TGTGCCAGCAGTTTAAGGGCAGAGTGGTTCCCTGAAGCTTTCTTT
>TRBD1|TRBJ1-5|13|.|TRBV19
CASSTTGGQPQHF
TGTGCCAGTAGTACGACAGGGGGTCAGCCCCAGCATTTT
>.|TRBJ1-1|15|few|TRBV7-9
CASSLGSGAMTEAFF
TGTGCCAGCAGCTTAGGTTCAGGGGCGATGACTGAAGCTTTCTTT
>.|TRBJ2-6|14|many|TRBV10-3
CAISESTGANVLTF
TGTGCCATCAGTGAGTCCACTGGGGCCAACGTCCTGACTTTC
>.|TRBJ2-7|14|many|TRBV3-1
CASSQGDIAYEQYF
TGTGCCAGCAGCCAAGGGGACATTGCCTACGAGCAGTACTTC
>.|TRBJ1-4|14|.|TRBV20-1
CSARELPGGEKLFF
TGCAGTGCTAGAGAACTACCCGGAGGTGAAAAACTGTTTTTT
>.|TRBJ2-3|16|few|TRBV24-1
CATSLQPSSGENTQYF
TGTGCCACCAGCCTCCAGCCAAGCTCAGGGGAGAATACGCAGTATTTT
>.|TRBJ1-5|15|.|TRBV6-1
CASSQGLNSNQPQHF
TGTGCCAGCAGCCAGGGACTGAATAGCAATCAGCCCCAGCATTTT
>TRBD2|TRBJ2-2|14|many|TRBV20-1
CSATGREGTGELFF
TGCAGTGCTACCGGCAGGGAGGGCACCGGGGAGCTGTTTTTT
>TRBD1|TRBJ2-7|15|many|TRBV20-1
CSARYRGEPSYEQYF
TGCAGTGCTAGGTACAGGGGAGAACCTTCCTACGAGCAGTACTTC
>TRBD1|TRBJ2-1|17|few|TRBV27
CASSIRTGRSSYNEQFF
TGTGCCAGCAGTATCCGGACAGGCCGGAGCTCCTACAATGAGCAGTTCTTC
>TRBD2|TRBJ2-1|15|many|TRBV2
CASRVTSVVGNEQFF
TGTGCCAGCAGGGTGACTAGCGTTGTAGGCAATGAGCAGTTCTTC
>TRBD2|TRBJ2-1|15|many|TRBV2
CASSATSVVVNEQFF
TGTGCCAGCAGTGCAACTAGCGTTGTCGTAAATGAGCAGTTCTTC
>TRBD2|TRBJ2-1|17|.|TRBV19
CASSIGAGAYPGNEQFF
TGTGCCAGTAGTATAGGTGCGGGAGCATACCCGGGTAATGAGCAGTTCTTC
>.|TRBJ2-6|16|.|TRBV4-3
CASSQEPGSGANVLTF
TGCGCCAGCAGCCAAGAACCCGGCTCTGGGGCCAACGTCCTGACTTTC
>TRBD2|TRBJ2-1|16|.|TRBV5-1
CASSANLAGGIDEQFF
TGCGCTAGCAGCGCGAATCTAGCGGGAGGAATCGATGAGCAGTTCTTC
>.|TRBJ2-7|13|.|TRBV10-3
CAISETILYEQYF
TGTGCCATCAGTGAGACAATACTCTACGAGCAGTACTTC
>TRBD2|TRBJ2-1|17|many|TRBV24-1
CATSDQGLAGTVREQFF
TGTGCCACCAGTGACCAAGGACTAGCGGGAACCGTCCGGGAGCAGTTCTTC
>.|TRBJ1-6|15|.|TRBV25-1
CASSEGRVHNSPLHF
TGTGCCAGCAGTGAAGGACGGGTGCATAATTCACCCCTCCACTTT
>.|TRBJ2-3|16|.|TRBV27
CASSLSRISGTDTQYF
TGTGCCAGCAGTTTATCGAGGATTAGTGGCACAGATACGCAGTATTTT
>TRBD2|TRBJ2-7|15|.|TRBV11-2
CGSSLGLAGAYEQYF
TGTGGCAGCAGCTTAGGACTAGCGGGAGCCTACGAGCAGTACTTC
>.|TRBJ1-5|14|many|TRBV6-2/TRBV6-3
CASSYGGAPKPQHF
TGTGCCAGCAGTTACGGAGGGGCTCCAAAGCCCCAGCATTTT
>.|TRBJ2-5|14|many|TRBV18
CASSPDRLGETQYF
TGTGCCAGCTCACCAGACCGGTTAGGGGAGACCCAGTACTTC
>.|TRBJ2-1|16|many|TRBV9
CASSSGPRLSYNEQFF
TGTGCCAGCAGCTCGGGTCCGAGGTTGTCCTACAATGAGCAGTTCTTC
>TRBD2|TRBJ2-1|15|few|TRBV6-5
CASSYSREGGNEQFF
TGTGCCAGCAGTTACTCGCGGGAGGGTGGCAATGAGCAGTTCTTC
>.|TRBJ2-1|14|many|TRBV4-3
CASSQDRGLTKQFF
TGCGCCAGCAGCCAAGATCGGGGATTGACAAAGCAGTTCTTC
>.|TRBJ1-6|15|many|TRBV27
CASSSNTLLESPLHF
TGTGCCAGCAGTTCTAATACGTTACTTGAATCACCCCTCCACTTT
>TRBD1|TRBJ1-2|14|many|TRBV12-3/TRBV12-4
CASRWGTGGNGYTF
TGTGCCAGCAGATGGGGGACAGGGGGTAATGGCTACACCTTC
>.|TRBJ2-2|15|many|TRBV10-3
CAISAGQRSTGELFF
TGTGCCATCAGTGCTGGACAGAGATCCACCGGGGAGCTGTTTTTT
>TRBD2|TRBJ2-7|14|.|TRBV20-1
CSASPGPAGVEQYF
TGCAGTGCATCTCCGGGACCAGCGGGAGTCGAGCAGTACTTC
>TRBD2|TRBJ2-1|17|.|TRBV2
CASSGGWVGAAYNEQFF
TGTGCCAGCAGCGGGGGGTGGGTGGGAGCAGCCTACAATGAGCAGTTCTTC
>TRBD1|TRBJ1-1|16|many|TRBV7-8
CASSTGTGGGTAEAFF
TGTGCCAGCAGCACCGGGACAGGGGGTGGAACGGCTGAAGCTTTCTTT
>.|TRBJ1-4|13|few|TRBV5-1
CASSLGSDEKLFF
TGCGCCAGCAGCTTGGGGTCGGATGAAAAACTGTTTTTT
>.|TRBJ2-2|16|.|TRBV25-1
CASSEGVWENTGELFF
TGTGCCAGCAGTGAGGGAGTCTGGGAGAACACCGGGGAGCTGTTTTTT
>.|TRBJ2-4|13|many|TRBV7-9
CASSFRGEGIQYF
TGTGCCAGCAGCTTCCGGGGTGAGGGCATTCAGTACTTC
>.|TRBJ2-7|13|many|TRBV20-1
CSARGGTNYEQYF
TGCAGTGCTAGAGGGGGCACGAACTACGAGCAGTACTTC
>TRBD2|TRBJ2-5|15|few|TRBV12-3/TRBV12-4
CASSLVTRREGTQYF
TGTGCCAGCAGTTTAGTAACCCGCCGGGAGGGGACCCAGTACTTC
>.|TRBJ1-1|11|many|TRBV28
CASSFSTEAFF
TGTGCCAGCAGTTTTAGCACTGAAGCTTTCTTT
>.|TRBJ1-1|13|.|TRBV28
CAATGTDNTEAFF
TGTGCCGCCACCGGGACGGATAACACTGAAGCTTTCTTT
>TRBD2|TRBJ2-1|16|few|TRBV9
CASSITGTRNFNEQFF
TGTGCCAGCAGCATTACCGGGACTAGAAATTTTAATGAGCAGTTCTTC
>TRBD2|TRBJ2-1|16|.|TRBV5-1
CASSEDGLAGLNEQFF
TGCGCCAGCAGCGAGGATGGACTAGCGGGCCTGAATGAGCAGTTCTTC
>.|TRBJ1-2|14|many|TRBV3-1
CASSQVGTQYGYTF
TGTGCCAGCAGCCAAGTTGGGACACAATATGGCTACACCTTC
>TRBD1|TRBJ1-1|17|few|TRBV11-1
CASSYLGGGRGNTEAFF
TGTGCCAGCAGCTATTTAGGAGGGGGCCGAGGGAACACTGAAGCTTTCTTT
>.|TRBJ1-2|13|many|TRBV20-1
CSASESRFYGYTF
TGCAGTGCTTCCGAGTCTCGATTTTATGGCTACACCTTC
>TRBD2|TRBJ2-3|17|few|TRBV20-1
CSAGGELAGGLADTQYF
TGCAGTGCTGGGGGGGAACTAGCGGGAGGGTTGGCAGATACGCAGTATTTT
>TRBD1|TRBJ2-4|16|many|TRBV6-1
CASSATTGTGVGIQYF
TGTGCCAGCAGCGCTACTACCGGGACAGGGGTTGGCATTCAGTACTTC